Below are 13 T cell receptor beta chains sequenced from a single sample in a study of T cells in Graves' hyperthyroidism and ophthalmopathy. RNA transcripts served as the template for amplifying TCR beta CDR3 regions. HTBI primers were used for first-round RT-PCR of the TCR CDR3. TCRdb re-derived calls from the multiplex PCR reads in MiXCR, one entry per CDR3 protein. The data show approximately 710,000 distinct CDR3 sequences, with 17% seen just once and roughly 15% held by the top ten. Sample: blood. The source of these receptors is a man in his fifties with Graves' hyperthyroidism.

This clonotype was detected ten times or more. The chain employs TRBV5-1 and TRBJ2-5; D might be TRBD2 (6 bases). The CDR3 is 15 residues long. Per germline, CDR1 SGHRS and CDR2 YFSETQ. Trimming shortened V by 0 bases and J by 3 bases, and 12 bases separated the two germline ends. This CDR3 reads CASSLVPGVEETQYF. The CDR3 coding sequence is TGCGCCAGCAGCTTGGTCCCGGGAGTAGAAGAGACCCAGTACTTC.

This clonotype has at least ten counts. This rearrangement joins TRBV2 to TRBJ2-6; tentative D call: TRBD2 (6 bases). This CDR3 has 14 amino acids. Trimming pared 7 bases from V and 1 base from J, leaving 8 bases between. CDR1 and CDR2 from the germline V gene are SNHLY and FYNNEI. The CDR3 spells CASKEGSGANVLTF. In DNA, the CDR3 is TGTGCCAGCAAGGAGGGGTCTGGGGCCAACGTCCTGACTTTC.

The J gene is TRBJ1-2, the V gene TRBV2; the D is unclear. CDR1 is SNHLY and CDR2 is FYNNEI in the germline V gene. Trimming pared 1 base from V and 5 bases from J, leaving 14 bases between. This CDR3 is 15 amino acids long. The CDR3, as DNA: TGTGCCAGCAGTGAAGAACTGGCCGGTCCATATGGCTACACCTTC. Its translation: CASSEELAGPYGYTF.

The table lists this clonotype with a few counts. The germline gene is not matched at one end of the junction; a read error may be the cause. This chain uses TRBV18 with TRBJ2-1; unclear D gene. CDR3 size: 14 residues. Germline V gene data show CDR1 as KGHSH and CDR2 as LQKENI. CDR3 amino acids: CASSPGQASNERFF. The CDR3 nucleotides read TGTGCCAGCTCTCCCGGGCAGGCTTCCAATGAGCGGTTCTTC.

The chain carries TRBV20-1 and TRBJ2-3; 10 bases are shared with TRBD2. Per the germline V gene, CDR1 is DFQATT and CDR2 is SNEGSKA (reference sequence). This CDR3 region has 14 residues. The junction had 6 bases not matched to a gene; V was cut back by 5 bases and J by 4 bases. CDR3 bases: TGCAGTGCTTCTAGCGGGAGCAGTGCAGATACGCAGTATTTT. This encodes CSASSGSSADTQYF.

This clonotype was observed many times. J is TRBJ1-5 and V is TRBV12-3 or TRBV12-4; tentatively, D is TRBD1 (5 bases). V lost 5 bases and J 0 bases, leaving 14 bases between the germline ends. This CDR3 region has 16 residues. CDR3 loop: CASSLGHSNSNQPQHF. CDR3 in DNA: TGTGCCAGCAGTCTCGGACATAGCAATAGCAATCAGCCCCAGCATTTT.

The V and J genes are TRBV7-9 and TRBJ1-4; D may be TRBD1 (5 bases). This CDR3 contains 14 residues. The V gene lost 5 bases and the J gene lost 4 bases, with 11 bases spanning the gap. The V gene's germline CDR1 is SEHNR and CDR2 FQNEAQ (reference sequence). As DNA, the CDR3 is TGTGCCAGCAGCCCGCCGGGACTTAATGAAAAACTGTTTTTT. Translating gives CASSPPGLNEKLFF. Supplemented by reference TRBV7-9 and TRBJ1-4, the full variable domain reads DTGVSQNPRHKITKRGQNVTFRCDPISEHNRLYWYRQTLGQGPEFLTYFQNEAQLEKSRLLSDRFSAERPKGSFSTLEIQRTEQGDSAMYLCASSPPGLNEKLFFGSGTQLSVL.

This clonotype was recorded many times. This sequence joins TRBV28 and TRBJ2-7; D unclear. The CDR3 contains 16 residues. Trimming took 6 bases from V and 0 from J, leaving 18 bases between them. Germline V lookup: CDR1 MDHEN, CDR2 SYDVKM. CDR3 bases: TGTGCCAGCAGCCCCTCCTTGGGGATCCTCTCCTACGAGCAGTACTTC. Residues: CASSPSLGILSYEQYF.

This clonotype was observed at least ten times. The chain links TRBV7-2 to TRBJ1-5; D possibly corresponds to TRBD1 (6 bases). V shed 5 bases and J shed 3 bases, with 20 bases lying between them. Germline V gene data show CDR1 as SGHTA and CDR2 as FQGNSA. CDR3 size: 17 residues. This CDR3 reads CASSQSGVPKVNQPQHF. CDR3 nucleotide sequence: TGTGCCAGCAGCCAATCAGGGGTTCCCAAGGTCAATCAGCCCCAGCATTTT.

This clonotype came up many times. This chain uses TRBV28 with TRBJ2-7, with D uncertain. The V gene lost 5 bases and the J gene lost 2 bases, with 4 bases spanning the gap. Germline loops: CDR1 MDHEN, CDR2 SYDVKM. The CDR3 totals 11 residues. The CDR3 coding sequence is TGTGCCAGCAGTGGTACCTACGAGCAGTACTTC. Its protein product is CASSGTYEQYF.

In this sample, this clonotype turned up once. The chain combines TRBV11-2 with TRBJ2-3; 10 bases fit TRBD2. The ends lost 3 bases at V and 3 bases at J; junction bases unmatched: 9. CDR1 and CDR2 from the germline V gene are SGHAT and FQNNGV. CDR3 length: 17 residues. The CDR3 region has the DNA TGTGCCAGCAGCTTCAGTTTACGGACTAGCGGAACAGATACGCAGTATTTT. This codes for CASSFSLRTSGTDTQYF.

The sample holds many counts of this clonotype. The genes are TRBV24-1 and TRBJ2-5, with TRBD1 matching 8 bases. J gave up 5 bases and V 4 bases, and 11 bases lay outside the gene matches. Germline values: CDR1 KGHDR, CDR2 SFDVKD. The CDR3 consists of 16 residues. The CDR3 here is CATSDPNDRGRETQYF. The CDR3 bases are TGTGCCACCAGTGACCCAAATGACAGGGGCAGGGAGACCCAGTACTTC.

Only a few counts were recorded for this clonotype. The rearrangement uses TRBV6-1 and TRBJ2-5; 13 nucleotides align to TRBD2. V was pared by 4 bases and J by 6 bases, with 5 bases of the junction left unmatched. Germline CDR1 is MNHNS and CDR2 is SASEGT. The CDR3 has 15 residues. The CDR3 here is CASSGTSGSGKTQYF. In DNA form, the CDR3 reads TGTGCCAGCAGTGGGACTAGCGGGAGTGGAAAGACCCAGTACTTC.